This TCR beta chain was recorded in a study of T cell responses to AZD1222 COVID-19 vaccine. Sequencing was performed with immunoSEQ multiplex PCR; in TCRdb, only in-frame clones are kept and a portion is missing. Of roughly 97,000 clones detected, roughly 89% appear once; the ten largest clones hold roughly 7.7%. The germline V gene encodes CDR1 SGHVS and CDR2 FQNEAQ. CDR3 length: 13 amino acids. Trimming removed 5 bases at V and 6 bases at J, with 14 bases between. This sequence joins TRBV7-8 and TRBJ2-7, with D possibly being TRBD1 or TRBD2 (5 bases each). Sequences were derived from peripheral blood, sampled on day 0 of AZD1222 vaccination. The TCR originated in an adult in good health. CDR3 residues: CASSPGTSREQYF. In nucleotides, the CDR3 is TGTGCCAGCAGCCCTGGGACGTCGCGCGAGCAGTACTTC.